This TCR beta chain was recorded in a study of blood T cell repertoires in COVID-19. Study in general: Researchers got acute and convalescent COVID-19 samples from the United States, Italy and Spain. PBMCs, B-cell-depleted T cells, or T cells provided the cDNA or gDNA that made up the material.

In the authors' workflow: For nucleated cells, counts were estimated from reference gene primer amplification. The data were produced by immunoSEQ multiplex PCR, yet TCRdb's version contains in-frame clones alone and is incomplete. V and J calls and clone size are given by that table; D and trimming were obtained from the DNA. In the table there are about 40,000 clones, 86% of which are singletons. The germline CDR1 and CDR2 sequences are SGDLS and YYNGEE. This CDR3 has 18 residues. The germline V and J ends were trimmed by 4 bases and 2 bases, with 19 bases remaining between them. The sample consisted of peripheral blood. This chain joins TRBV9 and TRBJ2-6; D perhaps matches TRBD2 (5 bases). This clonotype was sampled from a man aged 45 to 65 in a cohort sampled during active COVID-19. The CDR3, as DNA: TGTGCCAGCAGCCCATCCTCGGCGGCGGGCGCTGGGGCCAACGTCCTGACTTTC. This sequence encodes CASSPSSAAGAGANVLTF.